This T cell receptor (beta chain) is from a study of T cell repertoires in cytomegalovirus infection. Study information: Well-studied HLA-B-restricted epitopes and recently identified HLA-C-restricted epitopes of CMV were both used in the study. From public TCR beta signatures came an indication of both CMV infection and matching HLA type.

Study results and limitations: Summed frequency of shared TCR beta families picked out CMV carriers who also had the relevant HLA. Dominating the ex vivo response were TCR beta clonotypes that were CMV-specific and HLA-C-restricted.

To note about this clonotype: Its antigen is unidentified.

The CDR3 has 15 residues. J gave up 3 bases and V 3 bases, and 7 bases lay outside the gene matches. Germline V CDR1 and CDR2: LGHNA, YNFKEQ. From the reads, TCRdb called clonotypes with MiXCR, one entry per CDR3 protein. The sample has approximately 220,000 distinct CDR3 sequences, 35% to 40% seen once. The sequences come from CD8+ T cells from cultured PBMCs, collected from culture after CMV antigen stimulation. The TCR was taken from a human donor in good health (CMV status not recorded). Some clones in this sample may be carry-over from other donors' samples. The J gene is TRBJ2-7, the V gene TRBV4-2, with 8 bases that match TRBD1. This chain's CDR3 is CASSQSEDRVYEQYF. CDR3 DNA: TGTGCCAGCAGCCAGTCCGAGGACAGGGTCTACGAGCAGTACTTC.